This is a list of T cell receptor beta chains from one sample in a study of a mutant IDH1 vaccine in newly diagnosed glioma. The assay was immunoSEQ multiplex PCR, and TCRdb's table has in-frame clones only and misses some. The sample holds fewer than 90,000 clones, around 82% seen once. These receptors' targets are unknown. This specimen consisted of PBMCs, obtained from a glioma patient whose treatment included an IDH1 peptide vaccine. The receptors shown here come from a man younger than 35 with glioma. Both conserved end residues are part of each CDR3. A D gene is named only where the DNA matches it firmly. The listing skips clone size in some rows; elsewhere it reads once, few, many or a size class.

cdr3_nt: TGTGCCAGTAAAGGGGGCGGCTATGGCTACACCTTC; cdr3_aa: CASKGGGYGYTF; d_call: TRBD1; j_call: TRBJ1-2; clone_size: few; v_call: TRBV19
cdr3_nt: TGTGCCAGTAGTCGTATCGACATCGGGTCCAACTATGGCTACACCTTC; cdr3_aa: CASSRIDIGSNYGYTF; d_call: -; j_call: TRBJ1-2; clone_size: -; v_call: TRBV19
cdr3_nt: TGTGCCAGCAGTTACTCGACGGGGGAGTATGGCTACACCTTC; cdr3_aa: CASSYSTGEYGYTF; d_call: -; j_call: TRBJ1-2; clone_size: -; v_call: TRBV6-5
cdr3_nt: TGTGCCACCACAACTCAGGGGTACGAGCAGTACTTC; cdr3_aa: CATTTQGYEQYF; d_call: -; j_call: TRBJ2-7; clone_size: -; v_call: TRBV2
cdr3_nt: TGTGCCAGCAGCGTAGGGCCCAATTCACCCCTCCACTTT; cdr3_aa: CASSVGPNSPLHF; d_call: -; j_call: TRBJ1-6; clone_size: few; v_call: TRBV9
cdr3_nt: TGTGCCACCAGCAGGAGTCAGGGGGCATACTCACCCCTCCACTTT; cdr3_aa: CATSRSQGAYSPLHF; d_call: TRBD1; j_call: TRBJ1-6; clone_size: -; v_call: TRBV15
cdr3_nt: TGTGCCAGCAGCTCAACTAGCGGGATAGGCACCGGGGAGCTGTTTTTT; cdr3_aa: CASSSTSGIGTGELFF; d_call: TRBD2; j_call: TRBJ2-2; clone_size: -; v_call: TRBV7-9
cdr3_nt: TGTGCCACTAGGAAGGGACAGCACTCGAGCCAAAACATTCAGTACTTC; cdr3_aa: CATRKGQHSSQNIQYF; d_call: TRBD1; j_call: TRBJ2-4; clone_size: once; v_call: TRBV2
cdr3_nt: TGCGCCAGCAGCGGGGGACCAGGAGATCATGGCTACACCTTC; cdr3_aa: CASSGGPGDHGYTF; d_call: -; j_call: TRBJ1-2; clone_size: once; v_call: TRBV4-1
cdr3_nt: TGTGCCATCAGTGAGAGACAGCTCAATCAGCCCCAGCATTTT; cdr3_aa: CAISERQLNQPQHF; d_call: -; j_call: TRBJ1-5; clone_size: -; v_call: TRBV10-3
cdr3_nt: TGTGCCAGCAGCTCCGAGTACAATGAGCAGTTCTTC; cdr3_aa: CASSSEYNEQFF; d_call: -; j_call: TRBJ2-1; clone_size: once; v_call: TRBV5-4
cdr3_nt: TGTGCCAGCAGCCGACAGGTGACCGCTCGAGAGCAGTACTTC; cdr3_aa: CASSRQVTAREQYF; d_call: -; j_call: TRBJ2-7; clone_size: -; v_call: TRBV11-2
cdr3_nt: TGTGCCAGCAGCGTAGCGCCAGTTAGTGAGACCCAGTACTTC; cdr3_aa: CASSVAPVSETQYF; d_call: -; j_call: TRBJ2-5; clone_size: -; v_call: TRBV9
cdr3_nt: TGTGCCAGCAGCAAATTTCCCAGACAGGGACTGTCTGGGGCCAACGTCCTGACTTTC; cdr3_aa: CASSKFPRQGLSGANVLTF; d_call: -; j_call: TRBJ2-6; clone_size: -; v_call: TRBV21-1
cdr3_nt: TGTGCCAGCAGTGCCGGGCAGACACCCAATCAGCCCCAGCATTTT; cdr3_aa: CASSAGQTPNQPQHF; d_call: -; j_call: TRBJ1-5; clone_size: -; v_call: TRBV27
cdr3_nt: TGTGCCAGTAGCCTTGTCTTCCTCGGCCCCGGACAGCTGAACACTGAAGCTTTCTTT; cdr3_aa: CASSLVFLGPGQLNTEAFF; d_call: -; j_call: TRBJ1-1; clone_size: -; v_call: TRBV19
cdr3_nt: TGTGCCAGCAGCTTAGGGGTAGCCTACGAGCAGTACTTC; cdr3_aa: CASSLGVAYEQYF; d_call: -; j_call: TRBJ2-7; clone_size: -; v_call: TRBV11-3
cdr3_nt: TGTGCCTGGTGCCTGGGACAGGGGGCCTACGAGCAGTACTTC; cdr3_aa: CAWCLGQGAYEQYF; d_call: TRBD1; j_call: TRBJ2-7; clone_size: -; v_call: TRBV30
cdr3_nt: TGTGCCAGCAGCCTCGCGGGGGGGACCTATGGCTACACCTTC; cdr3_aa: CASSLAGGTYGYTF; d_call: -; j_call: TRBJ1-2; clone_size: few; v_call: TRBV7-6
cdr3_nt: TGTGCCAGTAGTATTACCGGACAGGGAGCCTGGAATCAGCCCCAGCATTTT; cdr3_aa: CASSITGQGAWNQPQHF; d_call: TRBD1; j_call: TRBJ1-5; clone_size: -; v_call: TRBV19
cdr3_nt: TGTGCCAGCACCATAAACTCTAGCTCCTACAATGAGCAGTTCTTC; cdr3_aa: CASTINSSSYNEQFF; d_call: -; j_call: TRBJ2-1; clone_size: -; v_call: TRBV7-9
cdr3_nt: TGTGCCAGCAGTGAAGCGGTGGGGGTAGGGGGCTATGGCTACACCTTC; cdr3_aa: CASSEAVGVGGYGYTF; d_call: -; j_call: TRBJ1-2; clone_size: -; v_call: TRBV6-1
cdr3_nt: TGTGCCAGCAGCGCAGCGGGAGGCACCTACAATGAGCAGTTCTTC; cdr3_aa: CASSAAGGTYNEQFF; d_call: TRBD2; j_call: TRBJ2-1; clone_size: -; v_call: TRBV9
cdr3_nt: TGTGCCAGCAGTTATAAACCTACGCTCTCCAATCAGCCCCAGCATTTT; cdr3_aa: CASSYKPTLSNQPQHF; d_call: -; j_call: TRBJ1-5; clone_size: -; v_call: TRBV6-6
cdr3_nt: TGTGCCAGCAGTGATGTGGGAGATTCACCCCTCCACTTT; cdr3_aa: CASSDVGDSPLHF; d_call: -; j_call: TRBJ1-6; clone_size: once; v_call: TRBV25-1
cdr3_nt: TGTGCCAGCAGTACGGAGACAGGGAGGAATCAGCCCCAGCATTTT; cdr3_aa: CASSTETGRNQPQHF; d_call: TRBD1; j_call: TRBJ1-5; clone_size: few; v_call: TRBV6-1
cdr3_nt: TGTGCCAGCAGCAAGCGGGGGAACACCGGGGAGCTGTTTTTT; cdr3_aa: CASSKRGNTGELFF; d_call: TRBD2; j_call: TRBJ2-2; clone_size: -; v_call: TRBV5-4
cdr3_nt: TGTGCCAGAAGTGGACTAGCGGAGACAGATACGCAGTATTTT; cdr3_aa: CARSGLAETDTQYF; d_call: TRBD2; j_call: TRBJ2-3; clone_size: -; v_call: TRBV2
cdr3_nt: TGTGCCAGTAGTATTGGGAAGAACACTGAAGCTTTCTTT; cdr3_aa: CASSIGKNTEAFF; d_call: -; j_call: TRBJ1-1; clone_size: medium-sized; v_call: TRBV19
cdr3_nt: TGTGCCAGCTCATTACAGACAGCTGAAGCTTTCTTT; cdr3_aa: CASSLQTAEAFF; d_call: -; j_call: TRBJ1-1; clone_size: once; v_call: TRBV18
cdr3_nt: TGTGCCACCAGCACCCCGGGGGCAGGGGTTTTCTCTGAAGCTTTCTTT; cdr3_aa: CATSTPGAGVFSEAFF; d_call: -; j_call: TRBJ1-1; clone_size: once; v_call: TRBV15
cdr3_nt: TGTGCCAGCAGCCTGACCAGTTTTTCGGGGGCCAGCTTCAACTATGGCTACACCTTC; cdr3_aa: CASSLTSFSGASFNYGYTF; d_call: -; j_call: TRBJ1-2; clone_size: -; v_call: TRBV11-2
cdr3_nt: TGTGCCAGCAGCCAATCGCCAGGCGGAGGATATTCTGAAAAACTGTTTTTT; cdr3_aa: CASSQSPGGGYSEKLFF; d_call: -; j_call: TRBJ1-4; clone_size: medium-sized; v_call: TRBV4-2